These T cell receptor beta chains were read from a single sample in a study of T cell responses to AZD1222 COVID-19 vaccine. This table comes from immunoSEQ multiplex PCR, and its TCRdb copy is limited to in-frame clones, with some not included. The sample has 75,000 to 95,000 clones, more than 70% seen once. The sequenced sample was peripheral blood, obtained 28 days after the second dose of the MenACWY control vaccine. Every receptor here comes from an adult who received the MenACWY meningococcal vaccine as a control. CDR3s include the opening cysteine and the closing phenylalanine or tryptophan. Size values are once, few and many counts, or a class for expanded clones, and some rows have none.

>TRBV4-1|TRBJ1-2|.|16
CASSQPGQGNNYGYTF
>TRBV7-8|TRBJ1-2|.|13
CASSSTGPLGYTF
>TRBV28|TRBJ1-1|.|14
CASSFVGGNTEAFF
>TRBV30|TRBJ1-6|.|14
CAWSLGTRNSPLHF
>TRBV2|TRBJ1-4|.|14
CASSRDSSNEKLFF
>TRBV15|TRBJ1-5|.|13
CATSRGSGEPQHF
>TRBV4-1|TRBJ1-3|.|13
CASSHYSENTIYF
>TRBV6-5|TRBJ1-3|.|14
CASTFRSSGNTIYF
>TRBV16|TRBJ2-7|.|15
CASSPGSAVTYEQYF
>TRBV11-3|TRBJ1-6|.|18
CASSSGSPAGVYNSPLHF
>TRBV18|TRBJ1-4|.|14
CASSEGTTNEKLFF
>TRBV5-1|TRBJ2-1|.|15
CASSLVGEPYNEQFF
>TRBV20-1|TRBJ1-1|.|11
CSARINTEAFF
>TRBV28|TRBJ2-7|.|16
CASRSLGTGVFNEQYF
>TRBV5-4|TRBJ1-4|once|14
CASSLAGGNEKLFF
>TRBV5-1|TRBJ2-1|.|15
CASSLLAGGPNEQFF
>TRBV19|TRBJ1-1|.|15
CASSIEGGTGTEAFF
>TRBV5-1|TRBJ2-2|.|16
CASSLVLGSNTGELFF
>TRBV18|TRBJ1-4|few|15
CASSTQSGLNEKLFF
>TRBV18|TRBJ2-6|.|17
CASSLAGVNSGANVLTF
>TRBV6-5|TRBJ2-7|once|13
CASSRGTGAEQYF
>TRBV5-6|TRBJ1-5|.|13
CASSPGQAGPQHF
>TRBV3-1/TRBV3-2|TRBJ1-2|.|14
CASSQEGRQYGYTF
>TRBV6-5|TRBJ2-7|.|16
CASSYSNGGVVYEQYF
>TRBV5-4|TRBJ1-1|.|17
CASSTNSNWRGGIEAFF
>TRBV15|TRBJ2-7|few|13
CATSREVGYEQYF
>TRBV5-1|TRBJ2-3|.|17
CASSSSSRGGRLDTQYF
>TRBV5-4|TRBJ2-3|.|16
CASTLGAGGVSDTQYF
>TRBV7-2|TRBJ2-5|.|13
CASSSRVQETQYF
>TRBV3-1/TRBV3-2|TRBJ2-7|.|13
CASSPRTLNEQYF
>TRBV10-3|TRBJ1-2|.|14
CAITPSQVTYGYTF
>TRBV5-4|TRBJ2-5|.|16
CASSLASGGEEETQYF
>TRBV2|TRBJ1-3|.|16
CASSKTGTHSGNTIYF
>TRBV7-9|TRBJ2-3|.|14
CASSASGNTDTQYF
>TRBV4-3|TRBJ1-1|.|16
CASSQDGLPGGPEAFF
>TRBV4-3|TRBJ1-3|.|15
CASSQSTGVGNTIYF
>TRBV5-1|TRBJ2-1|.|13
CASSPGLLPEQFF
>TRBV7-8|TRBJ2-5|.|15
CASSLDPATFETQYF
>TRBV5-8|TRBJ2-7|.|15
CASSLGAGISYEQYF
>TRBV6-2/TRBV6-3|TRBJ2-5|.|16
CASSPPGRGYQETQYF
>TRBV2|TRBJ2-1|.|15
CASIYRDSLYNEQFF